This T cell receptor (beta chain) is from a study of response to subunit inactivated influenza vaccine (dated 2018 in TCRdb). For context, the study as a whole: To follow how T cells responded to a trivalent subunit inactivated influenza vaccine, the researchers relied on deep quantitative profiling of the T cell receptor repertoire.

Trimming removed 6 bases from V and 7 bases from J, leaving 15 bases between the germline ends. For CDR1 and CDR2, the germline V gene lists MDHEN and SYDVKM. The CDR3 sequence holds 13 residues, the cysteine and phenylalanine included. The entry retains the CDR3 DNA only, 39 bases that are in frame from base 1. This clonotype showed up just a few times. Its antigen is not yet known. No clone much larger than this one lies a single base away; base qualities are absent. Paper-wide results and their limitations: The authors suggested that each seasonal influenza vaccination may recruit only a limited number of new T cells.

The library was generated by RT-PCR. The sequencer was an Illumina HiSeq 2500. Starting from the raw public reads, TCRdb applied fastp trimming at Q25, assembled clones with MiXCR and retained in-frame beta chains. CDR3 protein duplicates are merged, each entry listing the most common genes and DNA. This sample is represented by under 550,000 distinct CDR3 sequences; under 8.5% of them were singletons. The ten top clones hold roughly 14% of the sample. This TCR was recovered from a man between 50 and 75 years old who received an inactivated influenza vaccine. Donor details come from another sample of the same person, matched by shared clones. This specimen consisted of PBMCs from blood, obtained less than 30 months after vaccination. The chain is made from TRBV28 and TRBJ1-1, with a tentative D gene TRBD1 over 5 matching bases. Here the CDR3 is given as CASRRPGGSEAFF. The DNA reads as follows: TGTGCCAGCAGACGACCGGGGGGTAGTGAAGCTTTCTTT.